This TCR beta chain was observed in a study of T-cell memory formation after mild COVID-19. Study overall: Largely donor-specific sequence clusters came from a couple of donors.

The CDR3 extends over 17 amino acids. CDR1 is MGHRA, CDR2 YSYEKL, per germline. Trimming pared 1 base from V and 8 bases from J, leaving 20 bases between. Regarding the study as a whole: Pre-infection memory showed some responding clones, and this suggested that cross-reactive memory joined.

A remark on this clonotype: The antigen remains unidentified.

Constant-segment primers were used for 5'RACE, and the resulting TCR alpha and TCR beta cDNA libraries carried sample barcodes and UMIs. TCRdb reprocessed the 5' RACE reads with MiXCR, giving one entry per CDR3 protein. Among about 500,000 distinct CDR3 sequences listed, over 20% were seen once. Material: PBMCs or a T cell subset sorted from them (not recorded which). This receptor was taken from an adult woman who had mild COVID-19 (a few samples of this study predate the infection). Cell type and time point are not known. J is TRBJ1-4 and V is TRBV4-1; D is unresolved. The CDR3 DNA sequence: TGCGCCAGCAGCCAAGTGAGGAACGCCCACTTAGGGGAAAAACTGTTTTTT. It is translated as CASSQVRNAHLGEKLFF.